This T cell receptor (beta chain) was documented in a study of blood T cell repertoires in COVID-19 (dated by TCRdb to 2020 to 2021). For the study in its entirety: The collaborator samples originated in the United States, Italy and Spain and spanned the acute and convalescent phases of COVID-19. The prospective study material was composed of cDNA or gDNA derived from T cells, B-cell-depleted T cells, or PBMCs. The dataset comprised deeply sampled blood TCRbeta repertoires from subjects exposed to, actively infected with, or recovered from COVID-19. The repertoires were released in a freely available public database intended as a resource for research on the immune response to SARS-CoV-2. Samples came from the ongoing ImmuneRACE study (first 160 participants) plus 1,254 subjects from 6 global collaborators. A de-identified subject ID, COVID-19 status, age in years and sex were almost always included in the sample metadata. Where available, HLA class I and class II types were obtained from metadata supplied by the sample provider rather than from assay-based typing. The investigation overall reported the following: The quantity of clinical and demographic metadata differed by source and by participant and was supplied without curation.

Collaborating institutions collected whole blood in K2EDTA tubes following their own protocols. Collaborator samples were shipped for TCRbeta analysis as frozen whole blood, isolated PBMCs, or DNA extracted from either sample type. Trimming at the junction amounts to 2 bases on V and 12 bases on J, and the germline ends lie 13 bases apart. Reading from cysteine to phenylalanine, the CDR3 counts 12 amino acids. Only CDR3 DNA is held: 36 bases, read in frame from base 1. CDR1 MGHDK and CDR2 SYGVNS were looked up in the germline V gene. TCRbeta CDR3 regions were amplified from genomic DNA by means of the immunoSEQ Assay, a bias-controlled multiplex PCR. In the paper's pipeline: The number of nucleated cells in each sample was estimated from the amplification of reference gene primers within the assay. To quantify the absolute abundance of each unique TCRbeta CDR3 rearrangement, sequence reads were collapsed and filtered. For each sample, productive Simpson clonality was calculated as the square root of Simpson's diversity index across productive rearrangements. Sourced from immuneACCESS, this table was stored by TCRdb with only in-frame sequences that have V and J called. A share of the clones is absent; for the studies checked, an unresolved V gene accounts for under half, and the remainder has no known explanation. From that table come the V and J calls and clone size; the DNA was used to work out D and trimming. This sample has 25,000 to 30,000 clones in its table, and about four fifths of those were observed once. The ten largest clones add up to about 70% of the sample.

Concerning this clone: Its antigen has not been determined. No base qualities exist here, and no much larger clone lies one base off it.

Sequenced sample: peripheral blood. This TCR derives from an older man with acute or convalescent COVID-19. The V gene is TRBV25-1 and the J gene is TRBJ1-1; no D gene is confidently identified. The nucleotide sequence reads TGTGCCAGCAGTGAAGGCGGGGTGAAGACTTTCTTT. Its coded protein is CASSEGGVKTFF.